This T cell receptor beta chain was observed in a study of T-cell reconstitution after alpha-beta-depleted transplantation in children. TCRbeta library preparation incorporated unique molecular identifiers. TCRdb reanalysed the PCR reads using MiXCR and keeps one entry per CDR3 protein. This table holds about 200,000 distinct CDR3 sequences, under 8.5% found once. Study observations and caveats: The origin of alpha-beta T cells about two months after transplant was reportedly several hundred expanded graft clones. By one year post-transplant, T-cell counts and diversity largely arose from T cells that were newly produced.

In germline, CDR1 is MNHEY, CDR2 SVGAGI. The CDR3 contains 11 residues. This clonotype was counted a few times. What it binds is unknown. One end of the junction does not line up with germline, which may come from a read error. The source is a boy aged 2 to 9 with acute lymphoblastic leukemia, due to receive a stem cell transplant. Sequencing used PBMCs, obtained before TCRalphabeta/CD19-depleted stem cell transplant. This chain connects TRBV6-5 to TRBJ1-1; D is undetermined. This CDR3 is CASRVNAEAFF. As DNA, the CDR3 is TGTGCCAGCAGGGTGAACGCTGAAGCTTTCTTT.